These 26 T cell receptor beta chains came from one sample sequenced in a study of blood T cell repertoires in COVID-19. Generated by immunoSEQ multiplex PCR, the TCRdb table keeps only in-frame clones and is missing some. The sample has about 200,000 clones, more than 80% seen once. The source material was PBMCs or T cells enriched from blood (not recorded which). All receptors come from a woman aged 18 to 35 who had recovered from COVID-19.

The chain employs TRBV28 and TRBJ2-7; 9 bases align to TRBD1. V lost 6 bases and J lost 2; bases outside the gene matches: 8. There are 15 residues in the CDR3. From germline, CDR1 is MDHEN and CDR2 SYDVKM. The chain's CDR3 is CASSSGTGTPYEQYF. The CDR3 DNA sequence: TGTGCCAGCAGCTCCGGGACAGGGACTCCCTACGAGCAGTACTTC.

As to this clone: This could be a read error, since a much larger clone is one nucleotide away. V is TRBV2 and J is TRBJ1-5; TRBD1 aligns across 9 bases. The CDR3 totals 12 residues. The trim removed 6 bases at V and 6 bases at J, leaving 0 bases unmatched. Per germline, CDR1 SNHLY and CDR2 FYNNEI. CDR3 sequence: CASRQGAQPQHF. CDR3 DNA: TGTGCCAGCAGACAGGGGGCTCAGCCCCAGCATTTT.

V and J are TRBV29-1 and TRBJ1-1; maybe TRBD1 (5 bases). The ends were cut back, 8 bases at V and 3 bases at J, with 13 bases in the middle. Germline CDR1 and CDR2: SQVTM and ANQGSEA. This CDR3 contains 12 residues. CDR3 nucleotide sequence: TGCAGCACCCTGGGGGGGGACACTGAAGCTTTCTTT. It encodes CSTLGGDTEAFF.

The rearrangement uses TRBV27 and TRBJ2-3; 15 bases align to TRBD2. The CDR3 is 19 amino acids. Germline-derived CDR1 and CDR2 are MNHEY and SMNVEV (reference sequence). V trimming: 4 bases; J trimming: 4 bases; junction bases outside the gene matches: 12. CDR3 in amino acids: CASSYLSRTSGGVADTQYF. CDR3 bases: TGTGCCAGCAGTTACCTATCACGGACTAGCGGGGGGGTCGCAGATACGCAGTATTTT.

The chain couples TRBV7-9 to TRBJ2-2; 7 bases line up with TRBD2. V lost 3 bases and J lost 4; bases outside the gene matches: 8. CDR1 and CDR2 from the germline V gene are SEHNR and FQNEAQ (reference sequence). The CDR3 consists of 16 residues. CDR3 loop: CASSFRDYVGTGELFF. The DNA of the CDR3 is TGTGCCAGCAGCTTTCGGGACTATGTAGGCACCGGGGAGCTGTTTTTT.

The chain carries TRBV5-6 and TRBJ2-1; TRBD2 agrees at 8 bases. This CDR3 has 13 residues. V lost 4 bases and J lost 10; bases outside the gene matches: 7. Germline V gives CDR1 SGHDT, CDR2 YYEEEE. The CDR3 here is CASSPTSSGEQFF. The CDR3 DNA sequence: TGTGCCAGCAGCCCTACTTCTAGCGGGGAGCAGTTCTTC.

This chain connects TRBV29-1 to TRBJ1-2; unclear D gene. The germline V gene has CDR1 SQVTM and CDR2 ANQGSEA. Between the trimmed V and J ends, which lost 8 bases and 2 bases, there was a span of 9 bases. The CDR3 has 11 amino acids. The CDR3 reads CSSTGNYGYTF. CDR3 in DNA: TGCAGCAGCACGGGGAACTATGGCTACACCTTC.

This clone was seen just once. The chain recombines TRBV5-1 with TRBJ1-1; no clear D. Looked up from germline, CDR1 is SGHRS and CDR2 is YFSETQ. Trimming shortened V by 5 bases and J by 2 bases, and 4 bases separated the two germline ends. The CDR3 spans 11 residues. CDR3 protein: CASSLNTEAFF. Written as DNA, the CDR3 is TGCGCCAGCAGTCTTAACACTGAAGCTTTCTTT. Supplemented by reference TRBV5-1 and TRBJ1-1, the full variable domain reads KAGVTQTPRYLIKTRGQQVTLSCSPISGHRSVSWYQQTPGQGLQFLFEYFSETQRNKGNFPGRFSGRQFSNSRSEMNVSTLELGDSALYLCASSLNTEAFFGQGTRLTVV.

This rearrangement joins TRBV27 to TRBJ2-7; TRBD2 agrees at 10 bases. Germline CDR1 reads MNHEY; CDR2 reads SMNVEV (reference sequence). The V gene end was trimmed by 5 bases and the J gene end by 3 bases; junction bases not matched to a gene: 1. The CDR3 spans 13 residues. Here the CDR3 reads CASSASGGYEQYF. The DNA of the CDR3 is TGTGCCAGCAGTGCTAGCGGGGGCTACGAGCAGTACTTC.

This clone has just a few counts. The gene calls are TRBV6-1 and TRBJ1-5; D perhaps matches TRBD1 (5 bases). The CDR3 is made up of 13 amino acids. V lost 2 bases and J lost 11, with 13 bases in between. In germline, CDR1 is MNHNS, CDR2 SASEGT. The CDR3 region is CASSESRGTAQHF. The CDR3 DNA reads as TGTGCCAGCAGTGAATCCCGGGGGACGGCCCAGCATTTT.

V gene TRBV28 combines with J gene TRBJ1-5; D uncertain. With 2 bases removed from V and 2 bases from J, the gap between germline ends came to 13 bases. The CDR3 is 16 amino acids. CDR1 and CDR2 (germline): MDHEN, SYDVKM. The CDR3 protein is CASSLNRKDGNQPQHF. The DNA of the CDR3 is TGTGCCAGCAGTTTAAACAGAAAAGATGGCAATCAGCCCCAGCATTTT.

The rearrangement links TRBV28 to TRBJ2-3, with 9 bases fitting TRBD1. V trimming: 5 bases; J trimming: 3 bases; junction bases outside the gene matches: 9. The CDR3 totals 16 residues. The germline gives CDR1 MDHEN, CDR2 SYDVKM. The CDR3 here is CASSPPGTGFTDTQYF. CDR3 nucleotides: TGTGCCAGCAGTCCCCCCGGGACAGGGTTTACAGATACGCAGTATTTT.

This chain connects TRBV30 to TRBJ2-2; the match to TRBD1 covers 9 bases. Germline values: CDR1 GTSNPN, CDR2 SVGIG (reference sequence). The length of the CDR3 is 15 residues. The V and J ends lost 3 bases and 4 bases, in that order; junction bases with no gene match: 6. The CDR3 DNA reads as TGTGCCTGGAGCCCGGACAGGGGCACCACCGGGGAGCTGTTTTTT. Protein: CAWSPDRGTTGELFF. The full variable domain, its missing parts supplied by reference TRBV30 and TRBJ2-2, is SQTIHQWPATLVQPVGSPLSLECTVEGTSNPNLYWYRQAAGRGLQLLFYSVGIGQISSEVPQNLSASRPQDRQFILSSKKLLLSDSGFYLCAWSPDRGTTGELFFGEGSRLTVL.

This clone was detected a few times. The chain has TRBV11-2 and TRBJ1-2; possibly TRBD1 for D (6 bases). Germline loops: CDR1 SGHAT, CDR2 FQNNGV. The CDR3 length is 15 residues. The V end was cut by 4 bases, the J end by 0 bases, with 12 bases between. The CDR3 loop is CASSSLGTPNYGYTF. CDR3 nucleotide sequence: TGTGCCAGCAGCTCCCTCGGGACACCTAACTATGGCTACACCTTC.

The chain combines TRBV4-1 with TRBJ2-5; 7 bases align to TRBD2. The CDR3 has 14 residues. Germline CDR1 is MGHRA and CDR2 is YSYEKL. V lost 5 bases and J lost 2; bases outside the gene matches: 5. The CDR3, as DNA: TGCGCCAGCAGCTCACTGCGGGGGCAAGAGACCCAGTACTTC. The encoded protein is CASSSLRGQETQYF.

This clone was seen more than once but under ten times. The chain carries TRBV12-5 and TRBJ2-5; weak D call: TRBD2 (6 bases). Trimming removed 1 base at V and 4 bases at J, with 10 bases between. Per the germline V gene, CDR1 is LGHNT and CDR2 is FRNRAP. This CDR3 is built from 14 residues. The CDR3 coding sequence is TGTGCTAGTGGTTTGGCCAACGGGGGAGAGACCCAGTACTTC. Translating it yields CASGLANGGETQYF.

This clone was observed a handful of times. V usage is TRBV11-2 and J usage is TRBJ2-5; 10 bases are a match to TRBD2. CDR1 is SGHAT and CDR2 is FQNNGV in the germline V gene. CDR3 length: 15 residues. V trimming: 5 bases; J trimming: 4 bases; junction bases outside the gene matches: 7. DNA for the CDR3: TGTGCCAGCAGCACAGCGGGGGGGCGAATAGAGACCCAGTACTTC. Its translation is CASSTAGGRIETQYF. The entire variable domain, with the rest obtained from reference TRBV11-2 and TRBJ2-5, is as follows: EAGVAQSPRYKIIEKRQSVAFWCNPISGHATLYWYQQILGQGPKLLIQFQNNGVVDDSQLPKDRFSAERLKGVDSTLKIQPAKLEDSAVYLCASSTAGGRIETQYFGPGTRLLVL.

This chain joins TRBV9 and TRBJ1-4; D may be TRBD1 (6 bases). The ends were cut back, 4 bases at V and 14 bases at J, with 15 bases in the middle. Germline assignment: CDR1 SGDLS and CDR2 YYNGEE. The length of the CDR3 is 12 residues. The CDR3 DNA is TGTGCCAGCAGCCGCACAGGGAAAGAGCTGTTTTTT. Its translation: CASSRTGKELFF. Supplemented by reference TRBV9 and TRBJ1-4, the full variable domain reads DSGVTQTPKHLITATGQRVTLRCSPRSGDLSVYWYQQSLDQGLQFLIQYYNGEERAKGNILERFSAQQFPDLHSELNLSSLELGDSALYFCASSRTGKELFFGSGTQLSVL.

The rearrangement uses TRBV7-2 and TRBJ1-4; maybe TRBD1 (6 bases). This CDR3 is 15 amino acids long. Trimming took off 5 bases at V and 11 bases at J, with 21 bases between the two ends. Germline V gene lookup returns CDR1 SGHTA and CDR2 FQGNSA. In DNA form, the CDR3 reads TGTGCCAGCAGCCTACGGGACACCTCGTATGGGAAACTGTTTTTT. This encodes CASSLRDTSYGKLFF.

The rearrangement joins TRBV27 to TRBJ2-3, with 8 bases aligning to TRBD1. Looked up from germline, CDR1 is MNHEY and CDR2 is SMNVEV (reference sequence). The CDR3 is made up of 13 amino acids. Trimming removed 10 bases from V and 5 bases from J; junction bases left unmatched: 8. CDR3 sequence reads: CAISGTGKDTQYF. The CDR3 coding sequence is TGTGCCATCTCCGGGACAGGCAAAGATACGCAGTATTTT.

V and J are TRBV7-8 and TRBJ2-6; maybe TRBD1 (6 bases). Germline values: CDR1 SGHVS, CDR2 FQNEAQ. V lost 3 bases to trimming and J lost 0 bases, with 15 bases between them. CDR3 length: 18 residues. CDR3 residues: CASSFTRQVFSGANVLTF. In nucleotides, the CDR3 is TGTGCCAGCAGCTTTACGCGACAGGTTTTCTCTGGGGCCAACGTCCTGACTTTC.

The chain recombines TRBV4-1 with TRBJ1-6; D uncertain. V was shortened by 7 bases and J by 9 bases, with 13 bases between the two germline ends. Germline V CDR1 and CDR2: MGHRA, YSYEKL. The CDR3 totals 13 residues. For the CDR3, the DNA is TGCGCCAGCAATTACCAGATTGGTTCACCCCTCCACTTT. Translating it yields CASNYQIGSPLHF.

The J gene is TRBJ2-7, the V gene TRBV29-1, with 7 nucleotides matching TRBD2. The J segment lost 4 bases and the V segment lost 5 bases, leaving 5 bases of the junction unmatched. Germline loops: CDR1 SQVTM, CDR2 ANQGSEA. This CDR3 region has 12 residues. CDR3 nucleotides: TGCAGCGTTAGAGGGGAGGGGTACGAGCAGTACTTC. The encoded protein is CSVRGEGYEQYF.

DNA for the CDR3: TGTGCCAGCAGCCGCGGGAAGGGAGGTCGTGAAGCTTTCTTT. Residues: CASSRGKGGREAFF. The V and J genes are TRBV6-5 and TRBJ1-1; D is uncertain. The V end was cut by 6 bases, the J end by 7 bases, with 18 bases between. This CDR3 contains 14 residues. The germline V gene has CDR1 MNHEY and CDR2 SVGAGI.

The V and J genes are TRBV3-1 (or the pseudogene TRBV3-2) and TRBJ1-5; a possible D gene is TRBD1 (5 bases). CDR3 length: 15 residues. V lost 1 base and J lost 1, with 8 bases in between. Germline V gives CDR1 LGHDT, CDR2 YNNKEL (reference sequence). CDR3 sequence reads: CASSQGKGSNQPQHF. For the CDR3, the DNA is TGTGCCAGCAGCCAAGGTAAGGGGAGCAATCAGCCCCAGCATTTT.

The gene calls are TRBV4-2 and TRBJ1-2; TRBD1 is a possible D gene (5 bases). Germline V gives CDR1 LGHNA, CDR2 YNFKEQ. CDR3 size: 18 residues. Trimming removed 0 bases at V and 5 bases at J, with 22 bases between. For the CDR3, the DNA is TGTGCCAGCAGCCAAGATATACCCGACAGCCCCGTGGCTTATGGCTACACCTTC. Amino acids: CASSQDIPDSPVAYGYTF.